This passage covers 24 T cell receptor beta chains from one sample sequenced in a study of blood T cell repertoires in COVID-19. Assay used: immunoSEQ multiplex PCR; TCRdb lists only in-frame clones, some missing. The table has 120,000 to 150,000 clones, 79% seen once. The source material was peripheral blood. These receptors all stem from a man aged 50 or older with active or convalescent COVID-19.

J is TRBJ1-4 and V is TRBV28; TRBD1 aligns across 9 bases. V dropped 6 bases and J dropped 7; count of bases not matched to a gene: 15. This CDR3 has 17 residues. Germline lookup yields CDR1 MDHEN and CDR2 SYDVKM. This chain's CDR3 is CASRPSTGGASSEKLFF. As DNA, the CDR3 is TGTGCCAGCAGACCATCAACAGGGGGCGCGAGCAGTGAAAAACTGTTTTTT.

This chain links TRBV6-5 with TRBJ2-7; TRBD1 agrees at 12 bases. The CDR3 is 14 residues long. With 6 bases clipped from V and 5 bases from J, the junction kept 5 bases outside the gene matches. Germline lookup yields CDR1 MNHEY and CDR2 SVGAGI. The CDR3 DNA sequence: TGTGCCAGCAGGGGGGACAGGGGGCCGCACGAGCAGTACTTC. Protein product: CASRGDRGPHEQYF.

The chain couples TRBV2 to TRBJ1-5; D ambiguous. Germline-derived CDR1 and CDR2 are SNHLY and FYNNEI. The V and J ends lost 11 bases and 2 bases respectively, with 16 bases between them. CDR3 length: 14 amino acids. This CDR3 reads CAPPRQICNQPQHF. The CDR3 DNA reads TGTGCCCCCCCGAGGCAGATTTGCAATCAGCCCCAGCATTTT.

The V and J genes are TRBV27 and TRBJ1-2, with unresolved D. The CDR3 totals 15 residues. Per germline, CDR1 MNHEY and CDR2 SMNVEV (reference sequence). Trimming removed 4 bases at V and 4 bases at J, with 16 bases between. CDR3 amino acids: CASSSREGPGYGYTF. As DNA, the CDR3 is TGTGCCAGCAGTTCGCGAGAGGGCCCGGGCTATGGCTACACCTTC.

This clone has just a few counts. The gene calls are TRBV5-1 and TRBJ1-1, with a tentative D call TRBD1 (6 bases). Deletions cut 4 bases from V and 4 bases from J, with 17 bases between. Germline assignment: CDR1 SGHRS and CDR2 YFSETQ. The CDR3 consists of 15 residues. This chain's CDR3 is CASSPGRGAATEAFF. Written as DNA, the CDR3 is TGCGCCAGCAGCCCTGGTCGGGGGGCGGCCACTGAAGCTTTCTTT.

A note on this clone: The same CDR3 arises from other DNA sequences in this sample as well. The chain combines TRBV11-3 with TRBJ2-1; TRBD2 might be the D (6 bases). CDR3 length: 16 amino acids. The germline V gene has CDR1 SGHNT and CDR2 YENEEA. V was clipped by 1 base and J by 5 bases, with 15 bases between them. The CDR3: CASSLGGGKGDNEQFF. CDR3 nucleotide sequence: TGTGCCAGCAGCTTAGGAGGCGGGAAAGGGGACAATGAGCAGTTCTTC.

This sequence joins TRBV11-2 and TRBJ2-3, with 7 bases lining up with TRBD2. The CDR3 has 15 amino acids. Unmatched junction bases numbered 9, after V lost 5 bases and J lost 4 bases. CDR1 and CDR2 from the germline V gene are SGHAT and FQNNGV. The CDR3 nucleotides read TGTGCCAGCAGCGCAGCACGGGAGGCCCCAGATACGCAGTATTTT. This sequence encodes CASSAAREAPDTQYF.

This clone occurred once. The CDR3 region has the DNA TGTGCCAGCAGTTTTCGCGGGAGTGGAGAGACCCAGTACTTC. It encodes CASSFRGSGETQYF. The chain couples TRBV28 to TRBJ2-5, with 7 bases identical to TRBD2. Germline-derived CDR1 and CDR2 are MDHEN and SYDVKM. The V gene end was trimmed by 3 bases and the J gene end by 4 bases; junction bases not matched to a gene: 5. The CDR3 has 14 amino acids.

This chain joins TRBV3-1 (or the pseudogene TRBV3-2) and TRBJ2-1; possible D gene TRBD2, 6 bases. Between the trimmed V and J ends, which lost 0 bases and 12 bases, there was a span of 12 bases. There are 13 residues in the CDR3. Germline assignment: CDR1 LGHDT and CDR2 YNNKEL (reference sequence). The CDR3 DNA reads TGTGCCAGCAGCCAAGATGGGTGGCGGGGGCAGTTCTTC. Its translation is CASSQDGWRGQFF.

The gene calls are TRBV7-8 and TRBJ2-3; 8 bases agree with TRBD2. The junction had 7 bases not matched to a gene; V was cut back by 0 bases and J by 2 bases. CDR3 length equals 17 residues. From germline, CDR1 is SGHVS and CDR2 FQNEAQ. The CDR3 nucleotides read TGTGCCAGCAGCTTAGCGATCTTAGCGGGATCCACAGATACGCAGTATTTT. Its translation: CASSLAILAGSTDTQYF.

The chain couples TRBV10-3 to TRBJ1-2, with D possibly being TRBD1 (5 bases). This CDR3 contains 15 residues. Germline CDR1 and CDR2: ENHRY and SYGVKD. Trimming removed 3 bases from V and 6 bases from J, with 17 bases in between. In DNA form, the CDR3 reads TGTGCCATCAGTGACTCGGGGGGGACGGGCGATGGCTACACCTTC. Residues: CAISDSGGTGDGYTF.

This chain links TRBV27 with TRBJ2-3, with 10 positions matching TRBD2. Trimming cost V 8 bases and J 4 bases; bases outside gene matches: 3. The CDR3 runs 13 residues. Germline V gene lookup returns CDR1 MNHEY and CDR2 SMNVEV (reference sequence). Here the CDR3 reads CASPSGRADTQYF. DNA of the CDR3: TGTGCCAGCCCAAGCGGGAGGGCAGATACGCAGTATTTT.

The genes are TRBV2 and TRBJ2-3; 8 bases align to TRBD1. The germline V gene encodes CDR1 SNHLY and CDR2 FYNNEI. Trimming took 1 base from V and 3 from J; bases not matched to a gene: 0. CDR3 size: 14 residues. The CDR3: CASSEDRGTDTQYF. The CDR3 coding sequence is TGTGCCAGCAGTGAAGACAGGGGGACAGATACGCAGTATTTT.

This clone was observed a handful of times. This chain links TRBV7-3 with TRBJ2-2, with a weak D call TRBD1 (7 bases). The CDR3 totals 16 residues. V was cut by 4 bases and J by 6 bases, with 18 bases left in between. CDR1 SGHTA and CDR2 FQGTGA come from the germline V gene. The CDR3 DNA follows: TGTGCCAGCAGCTCCGCCGGGGGACAGATGTCCGGGGAGCTGTTTTTT. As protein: CASSSAGGQMSGELFF.

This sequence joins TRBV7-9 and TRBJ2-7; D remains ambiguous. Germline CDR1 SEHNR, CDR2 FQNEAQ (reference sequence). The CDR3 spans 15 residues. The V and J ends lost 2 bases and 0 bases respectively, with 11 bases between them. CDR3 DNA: TGTGCCAGCAGCTTACCGGTGGGCCTCTCCTACGAGCAGTACTTC. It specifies CASSLPVGLSYEQYF. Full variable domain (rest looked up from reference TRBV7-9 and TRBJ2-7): DTGVSQNPRHKITKRGQNVTFRCDPISEHNRLYWYRQTLGQGPEFLTYFQNEAQLEKSRLLSDRFSAERPKGSFSTLEIQRTEQGDSAMYLCASSLPVGLSYEQYFGPGTRLTVT.

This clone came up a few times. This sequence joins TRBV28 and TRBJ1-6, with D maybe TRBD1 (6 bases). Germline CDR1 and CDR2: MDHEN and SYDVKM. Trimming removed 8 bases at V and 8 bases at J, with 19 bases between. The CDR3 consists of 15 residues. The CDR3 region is CASSVFRTEHSPLHF. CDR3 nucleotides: TGTGCCAGCTCAGTTTTCCGGACAGAACATTCACCCCTCCACTTT.

Here the CDR3 DNA reads TGTGCCAGCAGCCGGACTAGCGGTTACGAGCAGTACTTC. Amino acids: CASSRTSGYEQYF. The chain recombines TRBV6-5 with TRBJ2-7; 10 bases are shared with TRBD2. CDR3 length: 13 residues. With V trimmed by 6 bases and J by 4 bases, 3 bases remained unmatched. Germline CDR1 is MNHEY and CDR2 is SVGAGI.

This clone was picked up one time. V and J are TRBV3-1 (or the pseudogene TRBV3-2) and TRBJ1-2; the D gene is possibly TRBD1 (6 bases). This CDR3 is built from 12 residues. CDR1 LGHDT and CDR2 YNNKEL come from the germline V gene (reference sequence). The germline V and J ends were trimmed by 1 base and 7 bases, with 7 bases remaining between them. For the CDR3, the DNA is TGTGCCAGCAGCCAAGTCAGGGGTGGCTACACCTTC. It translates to CASSQVRGGYTF.

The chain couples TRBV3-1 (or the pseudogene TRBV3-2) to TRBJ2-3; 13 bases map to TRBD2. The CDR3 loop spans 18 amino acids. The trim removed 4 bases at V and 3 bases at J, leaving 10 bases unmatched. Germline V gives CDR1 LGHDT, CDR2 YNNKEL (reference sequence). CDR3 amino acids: CASSPSGLAGVSTDTQYF. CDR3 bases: TGTGCCAGCAGCCCCTCAGGACTAGCGGGAGTGAGTACAGATACGCAGTATTTT.

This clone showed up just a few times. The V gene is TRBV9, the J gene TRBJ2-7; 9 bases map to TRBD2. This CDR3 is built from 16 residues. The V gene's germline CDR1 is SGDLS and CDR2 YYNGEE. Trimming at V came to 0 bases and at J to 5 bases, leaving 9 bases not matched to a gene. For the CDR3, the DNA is TGTGCCAGCAGCGTAGCTGGGCTAGCGGGAAACCACGAGCAGTACTTC. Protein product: CASSVAGLAGNHEQYF.

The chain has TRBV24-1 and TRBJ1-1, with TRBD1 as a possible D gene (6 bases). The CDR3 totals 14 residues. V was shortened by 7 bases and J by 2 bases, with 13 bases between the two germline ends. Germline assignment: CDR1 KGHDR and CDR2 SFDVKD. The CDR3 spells CATRSDSINTEAFF. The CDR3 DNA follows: TGTGCCACCAGATCGGACAGTATTAACACTGAAGCTTTCTTT.

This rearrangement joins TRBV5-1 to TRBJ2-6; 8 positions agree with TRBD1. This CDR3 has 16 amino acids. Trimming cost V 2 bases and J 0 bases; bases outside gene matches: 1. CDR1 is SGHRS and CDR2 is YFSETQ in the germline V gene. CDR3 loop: CASSFGQGSGANVLTF. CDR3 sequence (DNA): TGCGCCAGCAGCTTTGGACAGGGCTCTGGGGCCAACGTCCTGACTTTC.

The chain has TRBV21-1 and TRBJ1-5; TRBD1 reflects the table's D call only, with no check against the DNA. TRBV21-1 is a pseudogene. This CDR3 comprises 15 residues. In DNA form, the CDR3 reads TGTGCCAGCAGCACCCGGGACAGGGGTAAGAGGCCCCAGCATTTT. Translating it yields CASSTRDRGKRPQHF.

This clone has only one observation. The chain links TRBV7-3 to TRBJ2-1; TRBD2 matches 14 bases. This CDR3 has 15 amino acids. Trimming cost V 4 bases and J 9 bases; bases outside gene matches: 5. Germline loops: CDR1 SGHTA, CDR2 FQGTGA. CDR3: CASSSGLAGVSEQFF. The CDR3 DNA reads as TGTGCCAGCAGCTCGGGACTAGCGGGAGTAAGTGAGCAGTTCTTC.